This TCR beta chain was sequenced for a study of shared clonotypes between healthy human individuals. The repertoire was sequenced with immunoSEQ multiplex PCR; TCRdb's copy has only in-frame clones and lacks some. The sample lists about 680,000 clones; about two thirds were seen once. V was clipped by 5 bases and J by 3 bases, with 11 bases between them. This CDR3 comprises 13 residues. The V gene's germline CDR1 is GTSNPN and CDR2 SVGIG (reference sequence). This rearrangement joins TRBV30 to TRBJ1-5, with TRBD1 as a possible D gene (5 bases). This sequence was found in a woman aged 25 to 39 in good health. The specimen sequenced was memory CD4+ T cells sorted from blood. The subset was: CD45RA-negative fraction. CDR3 region: CAWGDRYNQPQHF. The CDR3 coding sequence is TGTGCCTGGGGGGACCGCTACAATCAGCCCCAGCATTTT. Using reference TRBV30 and TRBJ1-5 for the parts outside the CDR3, the full variable domain is SQTIHQWPATLVQPVGSPLSLECTVEGTSNPNLYWYRQAAGRGLQLLFYSVGIGQISSEVPQNLSASRPQDRQFILSSKKLLLSDSGFYLCAWGDRYNQPQHFGDGTRLSIL.